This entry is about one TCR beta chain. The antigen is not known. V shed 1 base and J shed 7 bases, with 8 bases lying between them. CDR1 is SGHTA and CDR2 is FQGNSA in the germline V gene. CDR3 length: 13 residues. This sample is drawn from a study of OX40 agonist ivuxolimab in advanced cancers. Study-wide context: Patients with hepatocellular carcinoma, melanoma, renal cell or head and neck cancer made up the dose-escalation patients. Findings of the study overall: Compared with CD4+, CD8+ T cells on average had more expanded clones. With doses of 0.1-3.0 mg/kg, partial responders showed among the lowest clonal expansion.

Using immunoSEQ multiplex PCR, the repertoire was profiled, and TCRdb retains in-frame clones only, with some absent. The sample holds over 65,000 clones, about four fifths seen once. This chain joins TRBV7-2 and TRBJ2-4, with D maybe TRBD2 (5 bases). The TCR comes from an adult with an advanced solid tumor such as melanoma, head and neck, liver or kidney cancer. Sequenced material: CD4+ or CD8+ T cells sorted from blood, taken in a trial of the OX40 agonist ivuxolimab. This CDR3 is CASSLDTGNIQYF. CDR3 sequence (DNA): TGTGCCAGCAGCTTAGATACGGGGAACATTCAGTACTTC.